This T cell receptor (beta chain) is from a study of blood T cell repertoires in COVID-19. About the study: Samples taken during acute and convalescent COVID-19 were collected in the United States, Italy and Spain.

Germline CDR1 and CDR2: KGHDR and SFDVKD. This CDR3 comprises 12 residues. V lost 8 bases and J lost 5; bases outside the gene matches: 3. Per the original data handling: Nucleated cell number was recorded as an estimate derived from reference gene primer amplification. TCRdb's table, derived via immunoSEQ multiplex PCR, lists solely in-frame clones and lacks some. V and J calls and clone size come straight from that table; D and trimming were deduced from the DNA. There are approximately 36,000 clones in the sample; roughly 80% occur only once, and approximately 1.6% lies in the top ten. Sequenced input: peripheral blood. This clonotype was sampled from a man aged 60 to 69 with COVID-19, enrolled during active disease. This chain links TRBV24-1 with TRBJ2-7; 9 nucleotides agree with TRBD1. The CDR3 loop is CATKDRGHEQYF. The DNA of the CDR3 is TGTGCCACCAAGGACAGGGGCCACGAGCAGTACTTC.